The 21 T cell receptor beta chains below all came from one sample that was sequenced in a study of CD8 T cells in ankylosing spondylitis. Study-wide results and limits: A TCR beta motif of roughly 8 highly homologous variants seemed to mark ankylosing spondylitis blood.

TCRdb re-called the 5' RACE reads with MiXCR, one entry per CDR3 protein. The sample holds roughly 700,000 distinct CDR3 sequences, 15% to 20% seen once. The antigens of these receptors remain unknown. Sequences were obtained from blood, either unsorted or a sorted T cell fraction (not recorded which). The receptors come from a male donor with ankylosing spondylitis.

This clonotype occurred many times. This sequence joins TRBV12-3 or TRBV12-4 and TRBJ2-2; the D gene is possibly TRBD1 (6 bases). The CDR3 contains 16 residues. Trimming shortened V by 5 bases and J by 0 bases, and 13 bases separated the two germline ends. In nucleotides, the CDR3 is TGTGCCAGCAGTCCCTGGACAGCCTCGAACACCGGGGAGCTGTTTTTT. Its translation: CASSPWTASNTGELFF.

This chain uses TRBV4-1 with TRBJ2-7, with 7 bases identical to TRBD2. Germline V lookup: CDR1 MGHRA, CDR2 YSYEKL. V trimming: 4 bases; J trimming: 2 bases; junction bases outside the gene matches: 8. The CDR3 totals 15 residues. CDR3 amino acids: CASSLAGDYTYEQYF. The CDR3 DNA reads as TGCGCCAGCAGCCTTGCCGGGGACTACACCTACGAGCAGTACTTC.

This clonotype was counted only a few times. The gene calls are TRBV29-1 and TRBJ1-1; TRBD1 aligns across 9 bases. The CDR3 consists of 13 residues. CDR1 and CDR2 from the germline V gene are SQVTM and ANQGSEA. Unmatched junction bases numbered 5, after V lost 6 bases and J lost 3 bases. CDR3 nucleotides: TGCAGCGTCGTAGACAGGGGGGACACTGAAGCTTTCTTT. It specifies CSVVDRGDTEAFF.

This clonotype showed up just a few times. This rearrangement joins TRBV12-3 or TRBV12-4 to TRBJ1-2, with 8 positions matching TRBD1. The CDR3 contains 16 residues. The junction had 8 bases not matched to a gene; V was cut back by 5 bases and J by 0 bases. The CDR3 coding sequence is TGTGCCAGCAGTCCGGGACAGGCTCTTGCTAACTATGGCTACACCTTC. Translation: CASSPGQALANYGYTF.

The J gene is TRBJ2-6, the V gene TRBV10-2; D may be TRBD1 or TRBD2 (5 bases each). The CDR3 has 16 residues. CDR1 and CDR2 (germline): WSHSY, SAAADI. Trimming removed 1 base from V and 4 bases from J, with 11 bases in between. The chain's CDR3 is CASSEWAGAGANVLTF. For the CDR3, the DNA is TGCGCCAGCAGTGAGTGGGCCGGGGCCGGGGCCAACGTCCTGACTTTC.

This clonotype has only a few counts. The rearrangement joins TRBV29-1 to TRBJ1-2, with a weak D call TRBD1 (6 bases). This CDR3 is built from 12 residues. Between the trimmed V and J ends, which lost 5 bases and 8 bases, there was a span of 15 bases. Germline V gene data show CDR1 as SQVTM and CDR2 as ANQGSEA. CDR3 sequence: CSVPGGAQGYTF. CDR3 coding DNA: TGCAGCGTTCCCGGGGGGGCCCAAGGCTACACCTTC.

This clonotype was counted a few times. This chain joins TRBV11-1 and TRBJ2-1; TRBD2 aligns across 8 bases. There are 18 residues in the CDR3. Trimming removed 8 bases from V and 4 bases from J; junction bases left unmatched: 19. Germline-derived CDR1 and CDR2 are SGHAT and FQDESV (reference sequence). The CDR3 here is CASGPKPATSVRYNEQFF. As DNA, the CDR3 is TGTGCCAGCGGTCCCAAACCAGCGACTAGCGTACGATACAATGAGCAGTTCTTC.

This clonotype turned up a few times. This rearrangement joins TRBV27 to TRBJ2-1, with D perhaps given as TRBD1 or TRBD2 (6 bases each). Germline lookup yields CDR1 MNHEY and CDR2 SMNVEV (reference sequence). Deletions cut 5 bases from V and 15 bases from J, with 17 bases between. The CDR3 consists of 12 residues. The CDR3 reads CASSPGAGHWFF. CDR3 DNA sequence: TGTGCCAGCAGTCCGGGTGCGGGACATTGGTTCTTC.

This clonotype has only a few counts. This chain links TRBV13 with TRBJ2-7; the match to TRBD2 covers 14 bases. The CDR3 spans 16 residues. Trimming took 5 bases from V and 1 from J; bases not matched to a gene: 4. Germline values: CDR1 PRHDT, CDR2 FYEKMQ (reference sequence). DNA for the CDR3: TGTGCCAGCAGCCCGGGACTAGCGGGGGATTCCTACGAGCAGTACTTC. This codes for CASSPGLAGDSYEQYF.

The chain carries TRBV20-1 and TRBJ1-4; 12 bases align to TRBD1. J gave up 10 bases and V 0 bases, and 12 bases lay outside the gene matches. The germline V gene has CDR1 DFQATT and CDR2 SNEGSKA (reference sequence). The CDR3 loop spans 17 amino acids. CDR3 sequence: CSARDTEGQGARGKLFF. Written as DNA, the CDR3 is TGCAGTGCTAGAGATACGGAGGGACAGGGGGCGCGGGGAAAACTGTTTTTT.

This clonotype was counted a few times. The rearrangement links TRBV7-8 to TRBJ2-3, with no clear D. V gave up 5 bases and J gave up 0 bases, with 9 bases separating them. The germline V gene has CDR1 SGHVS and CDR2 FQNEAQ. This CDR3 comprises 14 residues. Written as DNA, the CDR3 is TGTGCCAGCAGCCAACTACCTAGCACAGATACGCAGTATTTT. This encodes CASSQLPSTDTQYF.

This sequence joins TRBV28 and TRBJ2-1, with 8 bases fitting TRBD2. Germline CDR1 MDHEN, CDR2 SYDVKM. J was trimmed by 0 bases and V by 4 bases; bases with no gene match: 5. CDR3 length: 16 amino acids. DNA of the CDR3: TGTGCCAGCAGTTCCGTAGCGGGGAGCTCCTACAATGAGCAGTTCTTC. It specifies CASSSVAGSSYNEQFF.

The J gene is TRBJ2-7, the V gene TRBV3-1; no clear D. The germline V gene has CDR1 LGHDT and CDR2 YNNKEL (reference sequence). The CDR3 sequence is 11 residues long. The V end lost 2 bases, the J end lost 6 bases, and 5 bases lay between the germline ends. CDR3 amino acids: CASSQSGEQYF. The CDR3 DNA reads TGTGCCAGCAGCCAATCTGGCGAGCAGTACTTC.

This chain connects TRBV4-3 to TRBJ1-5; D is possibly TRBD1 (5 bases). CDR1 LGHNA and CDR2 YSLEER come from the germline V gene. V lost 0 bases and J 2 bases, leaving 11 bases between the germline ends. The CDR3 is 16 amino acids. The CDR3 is CASSQEAGPRNQPQHF. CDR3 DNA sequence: TGCGCCAGCAGCCAAGAGGCGGGACCGCGCAATCAGCCCCAGCATTTT.

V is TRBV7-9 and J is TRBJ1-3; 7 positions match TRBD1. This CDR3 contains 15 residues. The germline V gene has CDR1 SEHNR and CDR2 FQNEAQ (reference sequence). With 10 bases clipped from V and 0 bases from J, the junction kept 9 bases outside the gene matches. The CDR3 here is CATGGAGTSGNTIYF. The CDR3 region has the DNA TGTGCCACAGGGGGGGCAGGAACCTCTGGAAACACCATATATTTT.

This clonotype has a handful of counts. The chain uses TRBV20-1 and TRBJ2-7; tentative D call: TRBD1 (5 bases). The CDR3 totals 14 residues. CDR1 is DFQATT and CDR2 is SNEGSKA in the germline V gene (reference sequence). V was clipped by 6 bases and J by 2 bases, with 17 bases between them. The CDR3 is CSATRQQPPYEQYF. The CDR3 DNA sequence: TGCAGTGCAACCCGACAGCAACCGCCCTACGAGCAGTACTTC.

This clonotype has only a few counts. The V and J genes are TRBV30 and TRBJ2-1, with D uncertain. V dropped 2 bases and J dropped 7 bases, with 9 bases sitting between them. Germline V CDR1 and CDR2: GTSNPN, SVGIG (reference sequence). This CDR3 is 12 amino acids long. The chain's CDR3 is CAWSIGENEQFF. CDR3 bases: TGTGCCTGGAGTATAGGAGAAAATGAGCAGTTCTTC. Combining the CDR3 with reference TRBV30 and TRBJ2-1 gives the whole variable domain SQTIHQWPATLVQPVGSPLSLECTVEGTSNPNLYWYRQAAGRGLQLLFYSVGIGQISSEVPQNLSASRPQDRQFILSSKKLLLSDSGFYLCAWSIGENEQFFGPGTRLTVL.

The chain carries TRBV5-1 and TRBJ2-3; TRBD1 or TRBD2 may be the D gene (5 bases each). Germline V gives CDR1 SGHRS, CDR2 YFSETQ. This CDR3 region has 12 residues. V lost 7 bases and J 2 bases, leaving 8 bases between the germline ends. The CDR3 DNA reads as TGCGCCAGCGGGACCACCACAGATACGCAGTATTTT. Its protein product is CASGTTTDTQYF.

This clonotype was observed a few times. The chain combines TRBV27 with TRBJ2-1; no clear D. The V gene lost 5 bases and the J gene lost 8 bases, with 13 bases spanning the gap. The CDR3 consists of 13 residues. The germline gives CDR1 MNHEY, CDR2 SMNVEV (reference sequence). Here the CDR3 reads CASSQALRDEQFF. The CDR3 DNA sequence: TGTGCCAGCAGTCAGGCCTTACGGGATGAGCAGTTCTTC.

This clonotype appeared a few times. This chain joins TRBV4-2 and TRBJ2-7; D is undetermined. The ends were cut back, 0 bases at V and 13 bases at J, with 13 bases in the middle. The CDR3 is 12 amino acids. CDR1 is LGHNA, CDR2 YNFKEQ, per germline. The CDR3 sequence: CASSQDGQAVYF. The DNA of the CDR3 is TGTGCCAGCAGCCAAGATGGTCAAGCCGTATACTTC.

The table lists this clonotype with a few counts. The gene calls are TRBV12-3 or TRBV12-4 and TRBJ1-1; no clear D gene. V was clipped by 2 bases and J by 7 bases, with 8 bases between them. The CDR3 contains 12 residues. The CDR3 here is CASSLRVGEAFF. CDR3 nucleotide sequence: TGTGCCAGCAGTTTACGGGTTGGTGAAGCTTTCTTT.